The rows below give T cell receptor beta chains drawn from one sample of a study of blood T cells in healthy people across ages. A single record per CDR3 protein comes from TCRdb applying MiXCR to the 5' RACE reads. The table lists hundreds of thousands of distinct CDR3 sequences, more than 20% of them singletons. The sequenced sample consisted of blood. These receptors were obtained from a man in his 70s in good health. The conserved cysteine and the conserved F or W are not part of the CDR3 here.

V	J	CDR3
TRBV3-1	TRBJ1-2	ASGTGGGYT
TRBV7-2	TRBJ1-1	ASSPGDRNTEAF
TRBV7-9	TRBJ2-1	ASSLPLAGGYNEQF
TRBV6-6	TRBJ2-5	ASSYHTTGAETQY
TRBV11-2	-	ASRRDRGFYEQY
TRBV4-1	-	ASSQGTLREGHEQY
TRBV20-1	TRBJ2-1	SARGRKTYNEQF
TRBV27	TRBJ2-1	ASSSRETQH
TRBV7-9	TRBJ2-7	ASGAGAGIYEQY
TRBV5-1	TRBJ2-3	ASSLDGTGGRASTDTQY
TRBV11-2	TRBJ1-6	ASSLAGEGSPLH
TRBV20-1	TRBJ1-4	SASGQGEKLF
TRBV7-2	TRBJ2-3	ASSFFRDSYTDTQY
TRBV24-1	TRBJ2-1	ATSDSVSGRVYEQF
TRBV28	-	ASSTQVWAETQY
TRBV10-3	TRBJ2-3	ASLPSGPTDTQY
TRBV18	TRBJ1-2	ASSPRDNTHGYT
TRBV9	TRBJ2-1	ASSVERSSYNEQF
TRBV5-1	TRBJ2-4	ASSFSGSDIQY
TRBV20-1	TRBJ1-1	SAPIGAGGLDTEAF
TRBV20-1	TRBJ1-5	SALSSNQPQH
TRBV18	TRBJ2-5	ASSQNAQETQY
TRBV29-1	TRBJ2-3	SDQVDTQY
TRBV7-2	TRBJ2-2	ASSLRTGDTGELF
TRBV12-3/TRBV12-4	TRBJ2-5	ASTAAVGLAGAETQY
TRBV27	TRBJ2-2	ASSLKGHRRNANTGELF
TRBV7-8	TRBJ1-2	ASSLDRGLGYT
TRBV20-1	TRBJ2-4	SARSGVANIQY
TRBV15	TRBJ2-1	ATSRTGGRYNEQF
TRBV27	TRBJ1-6	ASSRVGDNSPLH
TRBV18	TRBJ1-2	ASSPPSNFGYGYT
TRBV7-2	TRBJ2-1	ASSLGRDRLYNEQF
TRBV24-1	TRBJ2-1	ATALGGSNEQF
TRBV7-9	-	ASSSLSGRGPNEQF
TRBV4-3	TRBJ2-1	VSSQDMAQQGMGNEQF
TRBV28	TRBJ1-2	ASSYLDRTLNYGYT
TRBV20-1	TRBJ2-4	SAPGTAKNIQY
TRBV12-3/TRBV12-4	TRBJ1-3	ASSIPPRLAGNTIY
TRBV5-1	TRBJ2-1	ASSLGDYNEQF
TRBV9	TRBJ2-1	ASSVATGTSGSKVNEQF
TRBV28	TRBJ1-3	ASSPKAQSGNTIY
TRBV29-1	TRBJ2-2	SVDTASGNTGELF
TRBV29-1	TRBJ1-1	SVTPGHLNTEAF
TRBV15	-	ATSRDQSGYEQF
TRBV20-1	TRBJ2-2	SARGVTGELF
TRBV5-1	TRBJ2-3	ASSRRQGVDTDTQY
TRBV9	TRBJ2-5	ASSVAQGGRETQY
TRBV5-1	TRBJ2-5	ASSSGPTAAETQY
TRBV18	TRBJ2-1	ASSPRQGSSYNEQF
TRBV2	TRBJ2-1	ASSVEESIVGNEQF
TRBV29-1	TRBJ2-2	SVDTGLQGTGELF
TRBV6-2/TRBV6-3	TRBJ2-4	ASSRGGVMTKNIQY
TRBV4-1	TRBJ2-2	ASSPGTNTGELF
TRBV7-2	TRBJ2-1	ASSSWGLAGGFSYNEQF
TRBV9	TRBJ1-4	ASSPKDGRWEKLF